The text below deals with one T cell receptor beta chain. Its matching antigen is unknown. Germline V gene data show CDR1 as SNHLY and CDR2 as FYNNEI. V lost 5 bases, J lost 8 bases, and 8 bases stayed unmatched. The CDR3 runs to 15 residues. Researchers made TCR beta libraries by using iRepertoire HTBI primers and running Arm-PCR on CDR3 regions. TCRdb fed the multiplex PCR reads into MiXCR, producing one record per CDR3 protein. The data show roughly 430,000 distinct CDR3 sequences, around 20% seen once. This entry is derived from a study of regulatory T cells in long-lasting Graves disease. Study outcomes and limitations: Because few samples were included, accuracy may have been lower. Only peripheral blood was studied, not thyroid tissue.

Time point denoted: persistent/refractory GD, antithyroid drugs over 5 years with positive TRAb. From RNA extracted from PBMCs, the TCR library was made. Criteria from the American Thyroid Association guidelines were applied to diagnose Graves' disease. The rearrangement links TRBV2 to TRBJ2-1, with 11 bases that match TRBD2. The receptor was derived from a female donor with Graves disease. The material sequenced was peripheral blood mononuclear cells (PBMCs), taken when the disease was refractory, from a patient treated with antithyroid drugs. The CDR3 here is CASSSTSGSFDEQFF. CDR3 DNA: TGTGCCAGCAGTTCAACTAGCGGGAGTTTCGATGAGCAGTTCTTC.